These 20 T cell receptor beta chains were all obtained from the same sample, sequenced in a study of blood T cells in healthy people across ages. Primed by a sample-barcoded 5' primer and a J-beta primer mix, a second PCR proceeded for roughly 6 to 12 cycles. TCRdb reanalysed the 5' RACE reads using MiXCR and keeps one entry per CDR3 protein. The sample holds about 1.6 million distinct CDR3 sequences, 34% seen once. Material: blood. These receptors originate from a woman in her twenties or thirties in good health.

The genes are TRBV6-1 and TRBJ2-1; D remains ambiguous. Trimming cost V 1 base and J 5 bases, with 12 bases left between them. CDR1 is MNHNS, CDR2 SASEGT, per germline. The CDR3 has 15 amino acids. The CDR3 sequence: CASSEGPGTHNEQFF. The CDR3 DNA reads as TGTGCCAGCAGTGAAGGGCCAGGTACCCACAATGAGCAGTTCTTC.

The gene calls are TRBV20-1 and TRBJ2-3; TRBD2 agrees at 7 bases. Looked up from germline, CDR1 is DFQATT and CDR2 is SNEGSKA (reference sequence). With 0 bases clipped from V and 2 bases from J, the junction kept 14 bases outside the gene matches. The CDR3 totals 18 residues. In DNA, the CDR3 is TGCAGTGCTAGAGATGCAGTTAAAGCGGGGACCTTCACAGATACGCAGTATTTT. Encoded protein: CSARDAVKAGTFTDTQYF.

This clonotype was seen once. The CDR3 sequence: CASSLNVGTGYGYTF. CDR3 coding DNA: TGTGCCAGCAGCTTAAATGTAGGGACAGGCTATGGCTACACCTTC. The chain carries TRBV11-2 and TRBJ1-2; 8 nucleotides align to TRBD1. Germline-derived CDR1 and CDR2 are SGHAT and FQNNGV. J gave up 4 bases and V 2 bases, and 6 bases lay outside the gene matches. This CDR3 is 15 amino acids long.

This clonotype was counted ten times or more. The V call is TRBV10-3, the J call TRBJ1-2; maybe TRBD1 (5 bases). CDR1 ENHRY and CDR2 SYGVKD come from the germline V gene. Between the trimmed V and J ends, which lost 10 bases and 1 base, there was a span of 19 bases. CDR3 length: 15 amino acids. The CDR3 DNA follows: TGTGCCACGGCGATGGGGACTGCAGTTAACTATGGCTACACCTTC. It yields the protein CATAMGTAVNYGYTF.

The chain is built from TRBV6-2 or TRBV6-3 and TRBJ2-3; perhaps TRBD1 as D (6 bases). CDR3 length equals 16 residues. Per germline, CDR1 MNHEY and CDR2 SVGEGT. V dropped 6 bases and J dropped 0 bases, with 16 bases sitting between them. Here the CDR3 DNA reads TGTGCCAGCAGCCTCACCCACAGGGTGAGCACAGATACGCAGTATTTT. Translation gives CASSLTHRVSTDTQYF.

This clonotype has more than one count but fewer than ten. The chain is built from TRBV7-2 and TRBJ2-3; possibly TRBD1 or TRBD2 for D (5 bases each). Trimming removed 5 bases from V and 2 bases from J, with 11 bases in between. The germline gives CDR1 SGHTA, CDR2 FQGNSA. The CDR3 has 14 residues. The DNA of the CDR3 is TGTGCCAGCAGCCTCTCGGGGCACACAGATACGCAGTATTTT. Its protein is CASSLSGHTDTQYF.

The table lists this clonotype with a few counts. This chain uses TRBV5-1 with TRBJ2-5; D is perhaps TRBD1 or TRBD2 (6 bases each). This CDR3 contains 14 residues. Germline CDR1 reads SGHRS; CDR2 reads YFSETQ. The V end lost 3 bases, the J end lost 5 bases, and 14 bases lay between the germline ends. This CDR3 is CASSYNGGGETQYF. CDR3 DNA sequence: TGCGCCAGCAGCTACAACGGGGGCGGGGAGACCCAGTACTTC.

This chain links TRBV7-9 with TRBJ1-1; 8 bases are a match to TRBD1. V shed 5 bases and J 5 bases; nucleotides not matched to a gene: 13. Germline CDR1 reads SEHNR; CDR2 reads FQNEAQ (reference sequence). The CDR3 consists of 16 residues. CDR3 coding DNA: TGTGCCAGCAGCGCGATTGGACAGGGAGGTGAGACTGAAGCTTTCTTT. Protein product: CASSAIGQGGETEAFF.

The gene calls are TRBV6-6 and TRBJ2-7, with 9 bases lining up with TRBD2. The germline gives CDR1 MNHNY, CDR2 SVGAGI (reference sequence). The junction had 7 bases not matched to a gene; V was cut back by 5 bases and J by 5 bases. The CDR3 extends over 14 amino acids. This chain's CDR3 is CASSPQREAHEQYF. The CDR3 DNA reads as TGTGCCAGCAGTCCTCAGCGGGAGGCCCACGAGCAGTACTTC.

This clonotype was observed once. A much larger clone differs from this one at a single base, so this may be a read error. The chain is built from TRBV4-1 and TRBJ2-7; maybe TRBD2 (6 bases). CDR1 and CDR2 from the germline V gene are MGHRA and YSYEKL. Trimming took off 10 bases at V and 0 bases at J, with 19 bases between the two ends. This CDR3 region has 15 residues. CDR3 coding DNA: TGCGCCACGTGCGACCGGGACTCACTCTCCTACGAGCAGTACTTC. Its translation is CATCDRDSLSYEQYF.

The chain couples TRBV4-1 to TRBJ2-7; TRBD2 agrees at 16 bases. Germline assignment: CDR1 MGHRA and CDR2 YSYEKL. The CDR3 length is 17 residues. The junction had 4 bases not matched to a gene; V was cut back by 0 bases and J by 5 bases. In DNA form, the CDR3 reads TGCGCCAGCAGCCAAGAGGGACTAGCGGGAGGGTACGACGAGCAGTACTTC. Its protein product is CASSQEGLAGGYDEQYF.

This clonotype has only a few counts. The chain uses TRBV6-2 or TRBV6-3 and TRBJ1-5, with 10 bases fitting TRBD1. V shed 6 bases, J shed 3 bases, and the junction held 11 bases outside the gene matches. CDR3 length: 17 amino acids. From germline, CDR1 is MNHEY and CDR2 SVGEGT. The CDR3 sequence is CASSYNRDRGPNQPQHF. The CDR3 coding sequence is TGTGCCAGCAGCTACAACCGGGACAGGGGCCCCAATCAGCCCCAGCATTTT.

The chain couples TRBV20-1 to TRBJ1-5; D is possibly TRBD1 (6 bases). The CDR3 has 16 amino acids. Trimming shortened V by 0 bases and J by 2 bases, and 14 bases separated the two germline ends. The V gene's germline CDR1 is DFQATT and CDR2 SNEGSKA (reference sequence). CDR3 nucleotides: TGCAGTGCTAGAGATCGCAGGGGAGGTGGCAATCAGCCCCAGCATTTT. Amino acids: CSARDRRGGGNQPQHF.

This clonotype was detected only a few times. The V call is TRBV25-1, the J call TRBJ1-2; D unresolved. The CDR3 is 13 residues long. CDR1 is MGHDK, CDR2 SYGVNS, per germline. With 7 bases removed from V and 4 bases from J, the gap between germline ends came to 13 bases. The CDR3 spells CASTLGAGYGYTF. DNA for the CDR3: TGTGCCAGCACCCTGGGCGCGGGCTATGGCTACACCTTC.

This clonotype has just a few counts. The V gene is TRBV6-6, the J gene TRBJ1-1; 7 nucleotides line up with TRBD1. CDR3 length: 15 residues. CDR1 is MNHNY and CDR2 is SVGAGI in the germline V gene (reference sequence). Unmatched junction bases numbered 11, after V lost 4 bases and J lost 6 bases. The CDR3 nucleotides are TGTGCCAGCAGTTTCCCCCCTGACAGGGCCGCTGAAGCTTTCTTT. Translating gives CASSFPPDRAAEAFF.

This clonotype was recorded at least ten times. This chain links TRBV20-1 with TRBJ2-5; D gene uncertain. The CDR3 runs to 14 residues. Germline CDR1 DFQATT, CDR2 SNEGSKA (reference sequence). The V end lost 1 base, the J end lost 5 bases, and 14 bases lay between the germline ends. This CDR3 is CSARVMTPSETQYF. The CDR3 coding sequence is TGCAGTGCTAGAGTAATGACTCCGAGTGAGACCCAGTACTTC.

This clonotype was observed at least ten times. The chain recombines TRBV20-1 with TRBJ2-7, with 8 bases that match TRBD1. The junction had 8 bases not matched to a gene; V was cut back by 4 bases and J by 3 bases. This CDR3 has 14 amino acids. CDR1 DFQATT and CDR2 SNEGSKA come from the germline V gene (reference sequence). The CDR3 reads CSAIPGQGVYEQYF. In DNA form, the CDR3 reads TGCAGTGCTATCCCAGGACAGGGTGTCTACGAGCAGTACTTC.

This sequence joins TRBV4-1 and TRBJ2-2; no clear D. Germline-derived CDR1 and CDR2 are MGHRA and YSYEKL. The CDR3 is 15 amino acids. V lost 0 bases to trimming and J lost 6 bases, with 11 bases between them. The CDR3 here is CASSQDVVNPGELFF. Here the CDR3 DNA reads TGCGCCAGCAGCCAAGATGTAGTCAATCCCGGGGAGCTGTTTTTT.

In this sample, this clonotype turned up a few times. The J gene is TRBJ2-3, the V gene TRBV2; tentatively, D is TRBD2 (7 bases). CDR3 length: 14 amino acids. In germline, CDR1 is SNHLY, CDR2 FYNNEI. V was cut by 4 bases and J by 6 bases, with 14 bases left in between. As DNA, the CDR3 is TGTGCCAGCAGTGTGGGGGGGCCTCCCGATACGCAGTATTTT. Translation gives CASSVGGPPDTQYF.

This clonotype occurred many times. V and J are TRBV29-1 and TRBJ2-5, with no clear D. Trimming pared 5 bases from V and 2 bases from J, leaving 6 bases between. The CDR3 is 11 amino acids. Germline-derived CDR1 and CDR2 are SQVTM and ANQGSEA. CDR3 residues: CSVWDQETQYF. CDR3 sequence (DNA): TGCAGCGTTTGGGATCAAGAGACCCAGTACTTC.